This T cell receptor beta chain is from a study of CD8+CD57+ T cells in acquired aplastic anemia. Before being chosen for sequencing, patients had shown CD8+CD57+ cell expansion by flow cytometry. Each patient had severe acquired aplastic anemia. TCR beta VDJ combinations and CDR3 sequences were profiled from genomic DNA. TCRdb called the reads again in MiXCR, with one record for every CDR3 protein. This sample yields 150,000 to 200,000 distinct CDR3 sequences, of which approximately 52% are seen a single time; about 1.8% belongs to the top ten. General observations from the study: In common between the patients and the controls were twenty-nine CD8+ CDR3 sequences.

Germline V gives CDR1 SGHTA, CDR2 FQGNSA. CDR3 length: 13 residues. V lost 2 bases and J 2 bases, leaving 7 bases between the germline ends. Comments on this clonotype: What it recognizes is unknown.

This chain joins TRBV7-2 and TRBJ2-7, with unresolved D. This TCR came from a human donor with aplastic anemia. Sequencing was done on a sample of sorted CD4+, CD8+, or CD8+CD57+ T cells (not recorded which) from PBMCs. The CDR3 loop is CASSLRNPYEQYF. Here the CDR3 DNA reads TGTGCCAGCAGCTTACGGAATCCCTACGAGCAGTACTTC.